Listed below are T cell receptor beta chains from one sample, sequenced in a study of technical replicates of blood from a handful of donors. The protocol was immunoSEQ multiplex PCR, while the TCRdb copy is restricted to in-frame clones and leaves out a portion. Seen here are 80,000 or so clones, 95% to 98% observed once, and the top ten hold roughly 0.16%. The material sequenced was T cells isolated from PBMCs. Every receptor here comes from a human donor in good health. Both conserved end residues are trimmed from each CDR3. A D gene is named only where the DNA matches it firmly.

TRBV27	TRBD1	TRBJ2-7	ASSSGQGLYEQY
TRBV5-1	TRBD1	TRBJ1-2	ASSLGQGSYGYT
TRBV27	TRBD2	TRBJ2-3	ASSSLGLAGGPDTQY
TRBV5-1	NA	TRBJ2-3	ASGEKRTTDTQY
TRBV6-6	NA	TRBJ2-3	ASSDSGSLTDTQY
TRBV7-3	TRBD2	TRBJ2-3	ASSRPSGGAGTDTQY
TRBV18	TRBD1	TRBJ2-3	ASSPTTGPSLTDTQY
TRBV5-1	TRBD1	TRBJ1-2	ASSGKGQGKNYGYT
TRBV6-5	NA	TRBJ1-4	ASTTGLATNEKLF
TRBV6-5	NA	TRBJ2-1	ASTLRGNYNEQF
TRBV5-4	NA	TRBJ2-1	ASSLVLVDEQF
TRBV7-9	TRBD1	TRBJ1-3	ASSLLTGAGNTIY
TRBV28	TRBD2	TRBJ2-5	ASSFLAGGQETQY
TRBV5-6	TRBD1	TRBJ2-5	ASSLFGTAETQY
TRBV5-1	NA	TRBJ1-1	ASSFGRPNTEAF
TRBV14	TRBD2	TRBJ2-7	ASSLGGKVGEQY
TRBV4-1	NA	TRBJ1-5	ASSQFSTEVRANLHHQPQH
TRBV5-1	TRBD1	TRBJ1-2	ASSFSGTGFGYT
TRBV4-1	NA	TRBJ2-3	ASSLLGPADTQY
TRBV18	NA	TRBJ1-5	ASRPDQPQH
TRBV5-1	TRBD1	TRBJ1-3	ASSFWDRASSGNTIY
TRBV10-2	NA	TRBJ2-7	ASNGTPHEQY
TRBV11-3	NA	TRBJ2-7	ASSLVSLNLSSYEQY
TRBV25-1	NA	TRBJ2-7	ASSEDRVGQY
TRBV5-1	NA	TRBJ2-5	ASSLGGRQETQY
TRBV5-4	TRBD1	TRBJ1-1	ASSLWAGGTTEAF
TRBV4-1	NA	TRBJ1-5	ASSQDWDFSNQPQH
TRBV7-8	NA	TRBJ2-5	ASSLAGSRETQY
TRBV4-2	NA	TRBJ1-2	ASSQEGTPNYGYT
TRBV10-3	NA	TRBJ1-1	AITRRQDENTEAF
TRBV29-1	NA	TRBJ1-1	SVDFGRRNTEAF